This TCR beta chain was captured in a study of blood T cell repertoires in COVID-19. The wider study: Samples of COVID-19 (acute and convalescent) were obtained from the United States, Italy and Spain.

Germline V gene data show CDR1 as SGHNT and CDR2 as YYREEE (reference sequence). CDR3 size: 13 residues. V shed 4 bases and J shed 4 bases, with 11 bases lying between them. This study enrolled people aged 18 to 89 from about two dozen US geographic areas. Membership in each cohort depended on participant-reported clinical history. Clones were sequenced by immunoSEQ multiplex PCR, and TCRdb holds only the in-frame ones, with some missing. The sample carries a few hundred thousand clones, approximately 81% recorded once. The rearrangement links TRBV5-4 to TRBJ1-2, with D unclear. Sequencing was done on a sample of PBMCs or T cells enriched from blood (not recorded which). The sequence was collected from a woman aged 50 to 60 who had recovered from COVID-19. CDR3 region: CASSLPAFYGYTF. In DNA form, the CDR3 reads TGTGCCAGCAGCCTCCCAGCGTTCTATGGCTACACCTTC.